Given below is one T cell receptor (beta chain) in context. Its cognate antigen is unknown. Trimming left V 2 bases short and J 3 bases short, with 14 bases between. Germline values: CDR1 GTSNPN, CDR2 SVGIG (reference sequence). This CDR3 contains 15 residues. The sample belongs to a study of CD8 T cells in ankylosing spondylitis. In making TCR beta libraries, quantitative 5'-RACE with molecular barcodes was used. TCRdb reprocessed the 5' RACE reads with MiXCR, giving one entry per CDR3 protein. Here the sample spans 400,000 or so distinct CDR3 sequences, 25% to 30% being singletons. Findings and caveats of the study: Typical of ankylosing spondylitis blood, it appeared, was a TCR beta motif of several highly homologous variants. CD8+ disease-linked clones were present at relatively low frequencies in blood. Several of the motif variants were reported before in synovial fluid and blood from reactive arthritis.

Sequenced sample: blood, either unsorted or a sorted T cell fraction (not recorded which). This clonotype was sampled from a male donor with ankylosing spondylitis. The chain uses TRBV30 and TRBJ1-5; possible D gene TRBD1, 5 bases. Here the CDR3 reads CAWSTGQRLNQPQHF. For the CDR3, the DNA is TGTGCCTGGAGTACGGGGCAGAGGCTCAATCAGCCCCAGCATTTT.